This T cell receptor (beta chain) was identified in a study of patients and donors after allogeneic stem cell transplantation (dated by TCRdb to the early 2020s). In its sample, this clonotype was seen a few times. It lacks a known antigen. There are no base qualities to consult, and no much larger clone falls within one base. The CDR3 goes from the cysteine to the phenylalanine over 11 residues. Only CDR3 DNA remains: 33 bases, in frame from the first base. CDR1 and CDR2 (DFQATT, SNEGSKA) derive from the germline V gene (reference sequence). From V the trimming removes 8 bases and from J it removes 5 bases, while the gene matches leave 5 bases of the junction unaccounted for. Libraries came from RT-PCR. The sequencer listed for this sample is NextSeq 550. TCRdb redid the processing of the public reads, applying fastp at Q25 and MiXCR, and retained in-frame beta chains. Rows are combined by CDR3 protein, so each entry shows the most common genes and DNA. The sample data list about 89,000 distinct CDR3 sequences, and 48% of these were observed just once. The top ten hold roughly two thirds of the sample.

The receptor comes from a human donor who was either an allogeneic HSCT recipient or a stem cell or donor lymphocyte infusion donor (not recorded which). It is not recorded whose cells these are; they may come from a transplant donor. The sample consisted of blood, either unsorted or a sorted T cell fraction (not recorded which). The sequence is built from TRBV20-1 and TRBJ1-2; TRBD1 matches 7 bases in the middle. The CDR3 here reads CSYRGIYGYTF. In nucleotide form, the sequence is TGCAGTTACAGGGGAATTTATGGCTACACCTTC.